The entry that follows covers one TCR beta chain sequence. This sample was taken from a study of PD-1 blockade in classical Hodgkin lymphoma. V shed 3 bases and J 7 bases; nucleotides not matched to a gene: 5. Germline loops: CDR1 MNHEY, CDR2 SMNVEV (reference sequence). The CDR3 covers 14 residues. Sequencing used immunoSEQ multiplex PCR; TCRdb keeps in-frame clones, though not all of them. Here the sample spans 15,000 or so clones, about 89% being singletons. Regarding time point: cycle 4 day 1 (C4D1), after 6 weeks of nivolumab. After autologous stem cell transplantation all patients relapsed, and prior brentuximab vedotin exposure differed between cohorts. The authors enriched CD8+ T cells from thawed PBMCs via magnetic negative selection.

The material was CD8+ T cells from blood, obtained before the fourth cycle of nivolumab. This chain connects TRBV27 to TRBJ2-7; 11 bases agree with TRBD2. The TCR originated in a human donor with classical Hodgkin lymphoma. The CDR3 here is CASSFGLAGREQYF. CDR3 nucleotide sequence: TGTGCCAGCAGTTTCGGACTAGCGGGTAGAGAGCAGTACTTC.